Listed below are T cell receptor beta chains from one sample, sequenced in a study of blood T cells in healthy people across ages. One entry per CDR3 protein, called by TCRdb with MiXCR from the 5' RACE reads. The table has about 1 million distinct CDR3 sequences, roughly 24% seen once. This sample was also put to use in a study of T cells of mothers and their children.

Sequencing was done on a sample of blood. The receptors come from a girl aged 2-10 years in good health. Each CDR3 is given with its conserved first and last residue. Each record gives: D gene, J gene, V gene, clone size, CDR3 protein, CDR3 DNA. The D gene is left open where the match is weak. Size tells how often a clone was seen (once, few, many) or the class of an expanded clone, and some rows leave it out.

>-|TRBJ2-7|TRBV12-3/TRBV12-4|few
CASSLYLAPYEQYF
TGTGCCAGCAGTTTGTACCTAGCGCCCTACGAGCAGTACTTC
>TRBD2|TRBJ2-5|TRBV18|-
CASSPTSPGLAGEEETQYF
TGTGCCAGCTCACCCACCTCACCGGGACTAGCGGGAGAGGAAGAGACCCAGTACTTC
>-|TRBJ2-1|TRBV7-3|few
CASSLSGFDEQFF
TGTGCCAGCAGCTTAAGCGGGTTCGATGAGCAGTTCTTC
>TRBD1|TRBJ2-5|TRBV20-1|-
CSARRDRGRETQYF
TGCAGTGCTAGAAGGGACAGGGGGCGGGAGACCCAGTACTTC
>TRBD1|TRBJ1-2|TRBV18|-
CASSRWDRGNYGYTF
TGTGCCAGCTCCCGTTGGGACAGGGGAAACTATGGCTACACCTTC
>-|TRBJ1-6|TRBV6-2/TRBV6-3|-
CASSYQVATASPLHF
TGTGCCAGCAGTTACCAAGTCGCGACAGCTTCACCCCTCCACTTT
>-|TRBJ2-3|TRBV28|-
CASSLTIGTDTQYF
TGTGCCAGCAGCCTTACGATAGGCACAGATACGCAGTATTTT
>-|TRBJ2-5|TRBV4-3|-
CASSQDAGPSRETQYF
TGCGCCAGCAGCCAAGATGCAGGGCCCTCGAGGGAGACCCAGTACTTC
>-|TRBJ1-2|TRBV4-1|-
CASSQNGSPGDYGYTF
TGCGCCAGCAGCCAAAATGGGAGTCCGGGCGACTATGGCTACACCTTC
>TRBD1|TRBJ1-3|TRBV2|-
CASTQGAFPGNTIYF
TGTGCCAGCACCCAGGGGGCTTTCCCTGGAAACACCATATATTTT
>-|TRBJ2-1|TRBV20-1|few
CSARAQRPAGNEQFF
TGCAGTGCTAGAGCCCAGAGGCCCGCCGGCAATGAGCAGTTCTTC
>-|TRBJ2-2|TRBV6-1|few
CASSESPVPRELFF
TGTGCCAGCAGTGAATCCCCCGTCCCCCGGGAGCTGTTTTTT
>TRBD1|TRBJ1-2|TRBV29-1|few
CSVVGTGQNYGYTF
TGCAGCGTTGTGGGGACAGGGCAAAACTATGGCTACACCTTC
>-|TRBJ1-6|TRBV7-9|few
CASSLAANSPLHF
TGTGCCAGCAGCTTGGCAGCTAATTCACCCCTCCACTTT
>-|TRBJ2-1|TRBV7-2|few
CASSLRERGTNEQFF
TGTGCCAGCAGCTTGCGGGAGAGGGGGACCAATGAGCAGTTCTTC
>-|TRBJ2-1|TRBV15|-
CATSTRGLGIDEQFF
TGTGCCACCAGCACTCGGGGGCTGGGTATCGATGAGCAGTTCTTC
>TRBD2|TRBJ2-1|TRBV4-1|few
CASSQRGDSYNEQFF
TGCGCCAGCAGCCAACGGGGGGACTCCTACAATGAGCAGTTCTTC
>-|TRBJ1-1|TRBV7-3|-
CASSLIGTGQGTEAFF
TGTGCCAGCAGCTTAATAGGCACCGGGCAGGGCACTGAAGCTTTCTTT
>-|TRBJ2-5|TRBV18|few
CASSPFLETQYF
TGTGCCAGCTCACCGTTTTTAGAGACCCAGTACTTC
>-|TRBJ2-3|TRBV3-1|-
CASSQAVGSKPDTQYF
TGTGCCAGCAGCCAAGCGGTGGGCAGCAAACCAGATACGCAGTATTTT
>TRBD2|TRBJ2-3|TRBV4-2|few
CASSQDRMGTSGTSTDTQYF
TGTGCCAGCAGCCAAGATCGAATGGGGACTAGCGGGACTAGCACAGATACGCAGTATTTT
>-|TRBJ1-4|TRBV20-1|few
CSPGALSSEKLFF
TGCAGCCCCGGGGCATTGTCGAGTGAAAAACTGTTTTTT
>TRBD2|TRBJ2-5|TRBV20-1|once
CSARDFVVAGNQETQYF
TGCAGTGCTAGAGATTTCGTGGTAGCGGGAAACCAAGAGACCCAGTACTTC
>-|TRBJ2-2|TRBV28|-
CASSFPTGMNGELFF
TGTGCCAGCAGTTTTCCCACAGGGATGAACGGGGAGCTGTTTTTT
>-|TRBJ1-2|TRBV15|few
CATSRVSGSGGYTF
TGTGCCACCAGCAGAGTCTCCGGCTCTGGCGGCTACACCTTC
>TRBD1|TRBJ2-5|TRBV28|few
CASSSATGIQETQYF
TGTGCCAGCAGTTCAGCGACAGGGATCCAAGAGACCCAGTACTTC
>TRBD1|TRBJ2-1|TRBV6-2/TRBV6-3|-
CASSQPGQGEFF
TGTGCCAGCAGTCAGCCTGGACAGGGGGAGTTCTTC
>TRBD2|TRBJ2-1|TRBV20-1|few
CSARIGRESTYNERFF
TGCAGTGCTAGAATAGGGCGGGAGAGCACCTACAATGAGCGGTTCTTC
>-|TRBJ2-7|TRBV4-3|few
CASSQDIGLYEQYF
TGCGCCAGCAGCCAAGATATCGGACTTTACGAGCAGTACTTC
>TRBD2|TRBJ2-5|TRBV6-2/TRBV6-3|-
CASRRTAGGETQYF
TGTGCCAGCAGACGGACCGCGGGGGGAGAGACCCAGTACTTC
>TRBD2|TRBJ2-1|TRBV18|-
CASSSTSGANNEQFF
TGTGCCAGCTCATCGACTAGCGGGGCGAACAATGAGCAGTTCTTC
>-|TRBJ1-3|TRBV20-1|-
CSARDLVLLGRNTIYF
TGCAGTGCTAGAGATTTAGTACTATTAGGCAGAAACACCATATATTTT
>-|TRBJ2-5|TRBV21-1|-
CASSKNNGQYF
TGTGCCAGCAGCAAAAACAACGGGCAGTACTTC
>-|TRBJ2-3|TRBV7-3|many
CASSLAASTDTQYF
TGTGCCAGCAGCTTAGCGGCTAGCACAGATACGCAGTATTTT
>-|TRBJ2-3|TRBV20-1|-
CSARGLAAPGTDTQYF
TGCAGTGCTAGGGGGCTAGCTGCTCCCGGCACAGATACGCAGTATTTT
>-|TRBJ2-1|TRBV14|few
CASSQQGGPINEQFF
TGTGCCAGCAGCCAACAGGGCGGGCCCATCAATGAGCAGTTCTTC
>-|TRBJ2-7|TRBV5-1|few
CASSLNSLYEQYF
TGCGCCAGCAGCTTAAACAGTCTGTACGAGCAGTACTTC
>-|TRBJ1-4|TRBV3-1|few
CASRDSQGSREKLFF
TGTGCCAGCAGGGATAGTCAGGGGAGTCGCGAAAAACTGTTTTTT
>-|TRBJ2-5|TRBV10-3|-
CATEDTYGETQYF
TGTGCCACCGAGGACACATATGGAGAGACCCAGTACTTC
>-|TRBJ1-1|TRBV29-1|-
CSIEAFSTGIHTEAFF
TGCAGCATTGAAGCCTTTTCAACAGGAATACACACTGAAGCTTTCTTT
>-|TRBJ1-2|TRBV29-1|-
CSVSALNHYGYTF
TGCAGCGTCTCGGCCCTCAACCACTATGGCTACACCTTC
>-|TRBJ2-4|TRBV11-2|few
CASSFGGGEDIQYF
TGTGCCAGCAGCTTCGGTGGGGGCGAAGACATTCAGTACTTC
>TRBD1|TRBJ2-5|TRBV12-3/TRBV12-4|-
CASSPDRANIQETQYF
TGTGCCAGCAGCCCCGACAGGGCGAATATACAAGAGACCCAGTACTTC
>-|TRBJ1-1|TRBV7-9|few
CASSRTGYRRFMNTEAFF
TGTGCCAGCAGCCGTACAGGCTACCGGCGGTTCATGAACACTGAAGCTTTCTTT
>-|TRBJ2-1|TRBV20-1|few
CSARDLRVATYNEQFF
TGCAGTGCTAGAGATCTTCGGGTAGCAACATACAATGAGCAGTTCTTC
>TRBD2|TRBJ2-2|TRBV9|-
CASSSRGGPGELFF
TGTGCCAGCAGCTCCCGGGGGGGTCCCGGGGAGCTGTTTTTT
>-|TRBJ1-2|TRBV7-2|-
CASSFAGGTYYGYTF
TGTGCCAGCAGCTTCGCGGGAGGAACTTACTATGGCTACACCTTC
>-|TRBJ2-5|TRBV20-1|few
CSVEDRQETQYF
TGCAGTGTAGAGGACAGACAAGAGACCCAGTACTTC
>-|TRBJ2-1|TRBV11-2|-
CASSLVIPHEQFF
TGTGCCAGCAGCCTCGTAATACCCCATGAGCAGTTCTTC
>TRBD2|TRBJ2-2|TRBV24-1|-
CATSDSGLAGRNTGELFF
TGTGCCACCAGTGACTCGGGACTAGCGGGGAGAAACACCGGGGAGCTGTTTTTT
>TRBD1|TRBJ2-5|TRBV20-1|-
CSARTGEWETQYF
TGCAGTGCTAGAACAGGGGAGTGGGAGACCCAGTACTTC
>TRBD1|TRBJ2-7|TRBV28|few
CASSLKFEGASYEQYF
TGTGCCAGCAGTTTAAAATTTGAGGGGGCTTCCTACGAGCAGTACTTC
>-|TRBJ1-4|TRBV29-1|few
CSVESGKLFF
TGCAGCGTTGAATCGGGAAAACTGTTTTTT
>TRBD1|TRBJ2-1|TRBV11-3|-
CASSLDWGQGYNEQFF
TGTGCCAGCAGCTTAGATTGGGGACAGGGGTACAATGAGCAGTTCTTC